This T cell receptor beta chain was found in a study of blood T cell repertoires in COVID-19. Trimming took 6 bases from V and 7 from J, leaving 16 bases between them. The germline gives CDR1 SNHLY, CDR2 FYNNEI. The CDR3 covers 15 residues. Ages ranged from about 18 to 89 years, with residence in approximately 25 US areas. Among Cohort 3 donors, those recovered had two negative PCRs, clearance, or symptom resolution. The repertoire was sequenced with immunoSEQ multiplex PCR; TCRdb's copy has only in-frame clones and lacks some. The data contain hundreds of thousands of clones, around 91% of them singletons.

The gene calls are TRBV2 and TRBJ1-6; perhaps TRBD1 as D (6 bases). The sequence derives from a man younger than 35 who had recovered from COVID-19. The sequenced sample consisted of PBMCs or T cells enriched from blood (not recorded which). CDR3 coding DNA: TGTGCCAGCAGGACTAAACAGGGCCCGAATTCACCCCTCCACTTT. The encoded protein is CASRTKQGPNSPLHF. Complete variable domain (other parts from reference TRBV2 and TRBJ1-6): EPEVTQTPSHQVTQMGQEVILRCVPISNHLYFYWYRQILGQKVEFLVSFYNNEISEKSEIFDDQFSVERPDGSNFTLKIRSTKLEDSAMYFCASRTKQGPNSPLHFGNGTRLTVT.